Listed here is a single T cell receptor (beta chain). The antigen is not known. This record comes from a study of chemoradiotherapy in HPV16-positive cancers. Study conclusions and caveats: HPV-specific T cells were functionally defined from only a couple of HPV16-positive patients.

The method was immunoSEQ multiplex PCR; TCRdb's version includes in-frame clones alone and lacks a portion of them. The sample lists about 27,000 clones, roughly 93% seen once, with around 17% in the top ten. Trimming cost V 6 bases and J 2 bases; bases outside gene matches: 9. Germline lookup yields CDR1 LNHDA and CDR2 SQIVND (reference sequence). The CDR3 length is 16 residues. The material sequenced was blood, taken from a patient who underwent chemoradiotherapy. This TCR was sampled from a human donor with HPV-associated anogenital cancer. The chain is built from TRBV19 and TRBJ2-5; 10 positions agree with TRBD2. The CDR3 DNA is TGTGCCAGTAGCCTAGATGGACTAGCGGTACAAGAGACCCAGTACTTC. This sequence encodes CASSLDGLAVQETQYF.